This entry describes one TCR beta chain. Antigen specificity is unknown. Trimming shortened V by 4 bases and J by 1 base, and 17 bases separated the two germline ends. Germline V lookup: CDR1 SGHRS, CDR2 YFSETQ. The CDR3 runs to 16 residues. Clones were sequenced by immunoSEQ multiplex PCR, and TCRdb holds only the in-frame ones, with some missing. The sample shows some 28,000 clones, around 80% of them seen only once. ViraFEST assay sequencing came after antigen-specific CD4+ T cells were expanded with viral peptide pools. The authors isolated CD4+ T cells after about 10 days of culture. Negative nucleocapsid antibody tests before and after vaccination confirmed no previous SARS-CoV-2 infection. Every well housed some 2 million PBMC, which grew in culture alongside about 10 IU/ml IL-2 and roughly 9.8 ug/ml peptides. A half-volume exchange with IL-2 medium occurred on days 3 and 7. The data were obtained in a study of vaccination effects on CD4 cells after COVID-19.

Overall study findings and caveats: Late post-vaccination, clones induced by infection and those induced by vaccine underwent marked clonal contraction. Convalescent patients were scarce, and early post-infection timepoints were absent.

The V gene is TRBV5-1, the J gene TRBJ1-1; maybe TRBD1 (6 bases). This clonotype was obtained from a human donor who received a COVID-19 vaccine. The sequencing used CD4+ T cells from PBMCs cultured with SARS-CoV-2 spike peptides, collected before COVID-19 vaccination. CDR3 region: CASSPVGGRGNTEAFF. The CDR3 region has the DNA TGCGCCAGCAGCCCCGTGGGGGGGCGCGGGAACACTGAAGCTTTCTTT.